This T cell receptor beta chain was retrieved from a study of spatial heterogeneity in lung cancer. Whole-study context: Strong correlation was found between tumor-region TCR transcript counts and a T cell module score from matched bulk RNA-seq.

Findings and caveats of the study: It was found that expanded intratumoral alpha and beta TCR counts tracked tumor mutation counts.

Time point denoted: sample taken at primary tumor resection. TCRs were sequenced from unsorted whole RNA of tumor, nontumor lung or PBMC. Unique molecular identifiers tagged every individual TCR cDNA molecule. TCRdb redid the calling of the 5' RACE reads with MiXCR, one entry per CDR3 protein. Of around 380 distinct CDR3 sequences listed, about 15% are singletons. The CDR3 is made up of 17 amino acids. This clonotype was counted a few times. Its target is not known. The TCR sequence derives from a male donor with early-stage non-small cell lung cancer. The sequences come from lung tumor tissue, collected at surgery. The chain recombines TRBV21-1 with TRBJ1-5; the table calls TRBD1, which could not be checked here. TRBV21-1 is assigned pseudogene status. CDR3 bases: TGTGCCAGGTTTATCGATCGGGACAGATATAGCAATCAGCCCCAGCATTTT. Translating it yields CARFIDRDRYSNQPQHF.